This T cell receptor beta chain was identified in a study of T cells in Graves' hyperthyroidism and ophthalmopathy. RNA transcripts served as the template for amplifying TCR beta CDR3 regions. HTBI primers were used for first-round RT-PCR of the TCR CDR3. From the multiplex PCR reads, TCRdb called clonotypes with MiXCR, one entry per CDR3 protein. The sample shows 300,000 to 450,000 distinct CDR3 sequences, 15% to 17% of them seen only once. With respect to this clonotype: As yet, its antigen is unknown.

Clinical symptoms, serum thyroxine and TRAb, thyroid ultrasound and orbital computed tomography together formed the diagnostic basis. Drawn at first hyperthyroidism diagnosis, the blood sample preceded any ophthalmopathy symptoms. General observations from the study: Appearing also in blood were most of the thyroid clonotypes expanded above 0.001.

The sequence came from a woman in her late teens or twenties with Graves' hyperthyroidism that later progressed to Graves' ophthalmopathy. Input material: blood.

The CDR3 here is CASSLSRTRETQYF. CDR3 DNA sequence: TGTGCCAGCAGCTTATCCCGGACGCGGGAGACCCAGTACTTC. V usage is TRBV7-2 and J usage is TRBJ2-5; D unclear. The germline gives CDR1 SGHTA, CDR2 FQGNSA. Trimming cost V 2 bases and J 5 bases, with 12 bases left between them. This CDR3 has 14 amino acids.